This is a list of T cell receptor beta chains from one sample in a study of T-cell reconstitution after alpha-beta-depleted transplantation in children. TCRdb re-analysed the PCR reads in MiXCR, keeping a single row per CDR3 protein. The table includes about 610,000 distinct CDR3 sequences, roughly a tenth detected once. Specimen: PBMCs from the stem cell graft donor, collected from the stem cell graft. These receptors all come from a human donor who donated a stem cell graft to a child with acute myeloid leukemia. Both conserved end residues are part of each CDR3.

v_call	cdr3_aa
TRBV20-1	CCARPGTGGRGYTF
TRBV28	CASRKDQYEQFF
TRBV20-1	CSASDRTSGSYEQYF
TRBV28	CASSGGLILGEQYF
TRBV9	CASTSGSGRTDTQYF
TRBV4-3	CASSQVFGSAPSSYNEQFF
TRBV29-1	CSVKLGTSGDYNEQFF
TRBV3-1	CASSQAGGADTQYF
TRBV15	CATSRASYEQYF
TRBV30	CAWAPLLSGNTIYF
TRBV28	CASSLLLGQGWNIQYF
TRBV30	CAWSVGLAGQETQYF
TRBV20-1	CSARRADTQYF
TRBV20-1	CSASPGTGELFF
TRBV7-2	CASSLSDTAEAFF
TRBV9	CASSVNTGRNTEAFF
TRBV20-1	CSAKEGVGLAGATSTDTQYF
TRBV29-1	CSGIRDRGSYEQYF
TRBV5-5	CASSGTGDSNQPQHF
TRBV4-3	CASSQEWRENDEQYF
TRBV30	CAWTPLLADGTDTQYF
TRBV7-9	CASSSPLAGGPITQYF
TRBV29-1	CSVFSGRENTQYF
TRBV24-1	CATSDLSGEQFF
TRBV5-1	CASSLLGDKDTHYF
TRBV12-3/TRBV12-4	CASGAALEETQYF
TRBV6-2/TRBV6-3	CASSSMEETQYF